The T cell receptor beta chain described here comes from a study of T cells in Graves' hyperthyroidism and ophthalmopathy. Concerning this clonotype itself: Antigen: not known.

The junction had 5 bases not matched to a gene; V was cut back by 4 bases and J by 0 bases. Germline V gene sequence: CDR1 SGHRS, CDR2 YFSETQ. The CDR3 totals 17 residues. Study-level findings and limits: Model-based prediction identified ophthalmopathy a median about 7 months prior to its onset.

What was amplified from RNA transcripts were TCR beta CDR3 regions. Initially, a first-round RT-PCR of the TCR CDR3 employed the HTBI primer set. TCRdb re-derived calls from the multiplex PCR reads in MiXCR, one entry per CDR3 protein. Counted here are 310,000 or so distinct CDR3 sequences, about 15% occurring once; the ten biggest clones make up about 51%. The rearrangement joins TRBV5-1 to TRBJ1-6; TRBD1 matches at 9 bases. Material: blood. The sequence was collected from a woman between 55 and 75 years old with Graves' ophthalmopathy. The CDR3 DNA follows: TGCGCCAGCAGCCCCGGACAGGGGAGCTCCTATAATTCACCCCTCCACTTT. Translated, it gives CASSPGQGSSYNSPLHF.